This T cell receptor (beta chain) was sequenced during a study of cytomegalovirus exposure and HLA in healthy donors. Points from the study as a whole: Earlier analysis looked at TCR beta V segments, and most were productive about 90% or about 30% of the time. Among CMV-associated TCR beta chains, most appeared HLA-restricted in a later analysis.

Worth noting for this clone: The antigen is not known.

The PCR employed 60 Vbeta primers together with 13 Jbeta primers. TCRdb keeps only in-frame clones here, not all; method: immunoSEQ multiplex PCR. The specimen's table records roughly 36,000 clones. The source of this sequence is a woman in her twenties or thirties in good health and CMV-seropositive. The specimen sequenced was PBMCs.

CDR3 loop: CASSREPGQGASPLHF. The CDR3 DNA reads TGTGCCAGCAGTCGGGAACCGGGACAGGGGGCTTCACCCCTCCACTTT. The chain is built from TRBV27 and TRBJ1-6; the match to TRBD1 covers 12 bases. The germline V gene has CDR1 MNHEY and CDR2 SMNVEV (reference sequence). The CDR3 covers 16 residues. J gave up 9 bases and V 5 bases, and 8 bases lay outside the gene matches.